The 14 T cell receptor beta chains listed next were all sequenced from one sample in a study of shared clonotypes between healthy human individuals. Assay used: immunoSEQ multiplex PCR; TCRdb lists only in-frame clones, some missing. Counted here are about 980,000 clones, approximately 80% occurring once; the ten biggest clones make up around 1.5%. Input material: memory CD4+ T cells sorted from blood. The subset denotes: CD45RA-negative fraction. These receptors all stem from a man aged 18 to 35 in good health.

The V call is TRBV30, the J call TRBJ2-4; 10 bases agree with TRBD2. Per the germline V gene, CDR1 is GTSNPN and CDR2 is SVGIG (reference sequence). J gave up 0 bases and V 3 bases, and 8 bases lay outside the gene matches. This CDR3 comprises 17 residues. The CDR3 nucleotides read TGTGCCTGGAGCCGGTTAGCGGGGGGACTAGCCAAAAACATTCAGTACTTC. As protein: CAWSRLAGGLAKNIQYF.

This rearrangement joins TRBV5-1 to TRBJ2-7; D gene unclear. The CDR3 has 12 amino acids. Trimming stripped 1 base from V and 3 bases from J, with 5 bases between. The germline V gene has CDR1 SGHRS and CDR2 YFSETQ. DNA for the CDR3: TGCGCCAGCAGCTTGATAATCTACGAGCAGTACTTC. This translates into CASSLIIYEQYF.

The chain is built from TRBV18 and TRBJ2-7; 12 nucleotides line up with TRBD2. CDR1 is KGHSH, CDR2 LQKENI, per germline. V lost 4 bases and J lost 2; bases outside the gene matches: 6. The CDR3 contains 16 residues. The DNA of the CDR3 is TGTGCCAGCTCACAAAGACTAGCGGGGGAGACCTACGAGCAGTACTTC. Its translation is CASSQRLAGETYEQYF.

The V gene is TRBV27, the J gene TRBJ2-7, with TRBD1 as a possible D gene (6 bases). Germline lookup yields CDR1 MNHEY and CDR2 SMNVEV (reference sequence). This CDR3 contains 14 residues. Trimming took 4 bases from V and 3 from J, leaving 13 bases between them. The DNA of the CDR3 is TGTGCCAGCAGTTCTTACAGGGCGGGCTACGAGCAGTACTTC. It specifies CASSSYRAGYEQYF.

The chain recombines TRBV2 with TRBJ1-1; TRBD1 agrees at 12 bases. CDR1 SNHLY and CDR2 FYNNEI come from the germline V gene. The CDR3 consists of 17 residues. The V and J ends lost 8 bases and 3 bases, in that order; junction bases with no gene match: 13. The CDR3 reads CASLGRDRGRRDTEAFF. In DNA, the CDR3 is TGTGCCAGCCTCGGACGGGACAGGGGGCGTCGGGACACTGAAGCTTTCTTT.

V gene TRBV19 combines with J gene TRBJ2-2; D might be TRBD2 (6 bases). The CDR3 is made up of 14 amino acids. V dropped 7 bases and J dropped 1 base, with 10 bases sitting between them. Germline CDR1 and CDR2: LNHDA and SQIVND (reference sequence). This CDR3 is CASIGRGNTGELFF. The CDR3 coding sequence is TGTGCCAGTATCGGGCGGGGGAACACCGGGGAGCTGTTTTTT.

This clone was seen just once. The CDR3 DNA is TGTGCCAGCAGTCGTAGGAGGGGGGTTGTGGATGAGCAGTTCTTC. This sequence encodes CASSRRRGVVDEQFF. V is TRBV9 and J is TRBJ2-1; D is perhaps TRBD1 or TRBD2 (6 bases each). Trimming pared 5 bases from V and 8 bases from J, leaving 20 bases between. CDR1 SGDLS and CDR2 YYNGEE come from the germline V gene. CDR3 length: 15 residues.

V gene TRBV7-3 combines with J gene TRBJ2-2; D not resolved. V was shortened by 5 bases and J by 8 bases, with 12 bases between the two germline ends. CDR1 is SGHTA and CDR2 is FQGTGA in the germline V gene. The CDR3 totals 13 residues. For the CDR3, the DNA is TGTGCCAGCAGCCCCGACTGGGCAGGGGAGCTGTTTTTT. Translated: CASSPDWAGELFF.

The chain links TRBV9 to TRBJ2-5; TRBD1 matches 7 bases. J was trimmed by 4 bases and V by 3 bases; bases with no gene match: 3. This CDR3 region has 13 residues. The V gene's germline CDR1 is SGDLS and CDR2 YYNGEE. CDR3 sequence reads: CASSGHRGETQYF. CDR3 nucleotides: TGTGCCAGCAGCGGACACAGGGGAGAGACCCAGTACTTC.

Comments on this clone: At one end the junction does not follow the germline gene, possibly because of a read error. The chain links TRBV7-7 to TRBJ2-5; D may be TRBD1 (5 bases). The germline V gene encodes CDR1 SSHAT and CDR2 FNYEAQ (reference sequence). This CDR3 comprises 16 residues. Here the CDR3 reads CASSLGVASFQETQYF. CDR3 DNA sequence: TGTGCTAGCAGCTTAGGGGTAGCAAGCTTCCAAGAGACCCAGTACTTC.

This clone occurred a few times. The rearrangement uses TRBV4-3 and TRBJ2-4; 10 positions agree with TRBD2. Unmatched junction bases numbered 18, after V lost 3 bases and J lost 1 base. This CDR3 is built from 21 residues. In germline, CDR1 is LGHNA, CDR2 YSLEER. The CDR3 spells CASSHQLPSGRAEGAKNIQYF. Written as DNA, the CDR3 is TGCGCCAGCAGCCACCAGCTTCCCAGCGGGAGGGCCGAAGGGGCCAAAAACATTCAGTACTTC.

This rearrangement joins TRBV6-6 to TRBJ1-6; D perhaps matches TRBD1 (5 bases). The CDR3 loop spans 11 amino acids. CDR1 and CDR2 from the germline V gene are MNHNY and SVGAGI (reference sequence). V was cut by 6 bases and J by 16 bases, with 13 bases left in between. In DNA form, the CDR3 reads TGTGCCAGCAGCCTGGAGGGACTTCTCCACTTT. Amino acid sequence: CASSLEGLLHF.

This clone was detected only a few times. Other DNA sequences in this sample translate to the same CDR3. The rearrangement joins TRBV5-1 to TRBJ1-5; no firm D call. The CDR3 runs 13 residues. Germline lookup yields CDR1 SGHRS and CDR2 YFSETQ. Trimming stripped 0 bases from V and 6 bases from J, with 7 bases between. The CDR3 sequence: CASSLEGSQPQHF. CDR3 bases: TGCGCCAGCAGCTTGGAAGGGAGTCAGCCCCAGCATTTT.

The chain combines TRBV5-1 with TRBJ1-2; D ambiguous. V dropped 2 bases and J dropped 2 bases, with 7 bases sitting between them. CDR1 and CDR2 (germline): SGHRS, YFSETQ. The CDR3 totals 13 residues. The CDR3 nucleotides are TGCGCCAGCAGCTTAGAGGACAACTATGGCTACACCTTC. Protein product: CASSLEDNYGYTF.